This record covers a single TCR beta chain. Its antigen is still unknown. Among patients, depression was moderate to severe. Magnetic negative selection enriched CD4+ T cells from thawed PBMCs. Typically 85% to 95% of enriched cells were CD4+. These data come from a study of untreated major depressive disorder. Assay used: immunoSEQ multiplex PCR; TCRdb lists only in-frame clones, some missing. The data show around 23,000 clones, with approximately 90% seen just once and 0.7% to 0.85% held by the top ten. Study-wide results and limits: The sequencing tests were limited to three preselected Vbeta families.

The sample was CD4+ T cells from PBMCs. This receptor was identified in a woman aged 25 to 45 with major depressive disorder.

The CDR3 reads CASSQDHYGANTGELFF. The CDR3 nucleotides are TGTGCCAGCAGCCAAGATCATTACGGGGCGAACACCGGGGAGCTGTTTTTT. This sequence joins TRBV4-2 and TRBJ2-2, with D maybe TRBD2 (5 bases). Germline V gene lookup returns CDR1 LGHNA and CDR2 YNFKEQ. Trimming stripped 0 bases from V and 0 bases from J, with 11 bases between. The CDR3 totals 17 residues.